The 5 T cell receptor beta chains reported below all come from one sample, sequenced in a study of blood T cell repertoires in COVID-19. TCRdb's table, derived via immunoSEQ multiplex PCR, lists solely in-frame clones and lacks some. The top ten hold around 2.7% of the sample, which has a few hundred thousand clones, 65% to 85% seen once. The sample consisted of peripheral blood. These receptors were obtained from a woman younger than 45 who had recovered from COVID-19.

The CDR3 here is CASSPQGNQPQHF. The DNA of the CDR3 is TGTGCCAGCAGTCCCCAGGGCAATCAGCCCCAGCATTTT. The rearrangement links TRBV27 to TRBJ1-5; no definite D call. Trimming removed 5 bases from V and 2 bases from J, with 7 bases in between. Germline V gives CDR1 MNHEY, CDR2 SMNVEV (reference sequence). The CDR3 extends over 13 amino acids.

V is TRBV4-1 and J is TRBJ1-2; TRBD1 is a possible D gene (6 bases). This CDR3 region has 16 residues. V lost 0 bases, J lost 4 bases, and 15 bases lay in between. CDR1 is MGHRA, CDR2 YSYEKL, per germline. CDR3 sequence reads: CASSQDFRGASYGYTF. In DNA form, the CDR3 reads TGCGCCAGCAGCCAAGATTTCAGGGGCGCGAGCTATGGCTACACCTTC.

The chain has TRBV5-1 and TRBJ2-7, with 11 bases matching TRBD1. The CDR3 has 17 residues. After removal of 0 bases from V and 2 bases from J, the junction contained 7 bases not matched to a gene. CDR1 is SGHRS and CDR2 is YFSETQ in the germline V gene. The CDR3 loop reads CASSLATTGQGAYEQYF. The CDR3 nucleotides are TGCGCCAGCAGCTTGGCTACCACGGGACAGGGGGCCTACGAGCAGTACTTC. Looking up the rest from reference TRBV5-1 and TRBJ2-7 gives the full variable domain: KAGVTQTPRYLIKTRGQQVTLSCSPISGHRSVSWYQQTPGQGLQFLFEYFSETQRNKGNFPGRFSGRQFSNSRSEMNVSTLELGDSALYLCASSLATTGQGAYEQYFGPGTRLTVT.

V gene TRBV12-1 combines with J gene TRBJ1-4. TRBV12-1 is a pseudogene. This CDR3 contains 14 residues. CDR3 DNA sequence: TGTGCCAGCAGCTTTTTAGATTCTGGTGAAAAACTGTTTTTT. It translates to CASSFLDSGEKLFF.

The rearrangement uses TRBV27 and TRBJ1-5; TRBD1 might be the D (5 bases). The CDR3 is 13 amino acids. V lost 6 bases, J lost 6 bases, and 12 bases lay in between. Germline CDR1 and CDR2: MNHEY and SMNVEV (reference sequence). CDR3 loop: CASRGQAAQPQHF. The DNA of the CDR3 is TGTGCCAGCAGGGGGCAGGCGGCTCAGCCCCAGCATTTT.